These 31 T cell receptor beta chains came from one sample sequenced in a study of T-cell reconstitution after alpha-beta-depleted transplantation in children. Library preparation (for TCRbeta) was performed with unique molecular identifiers. TCRdb re-derived calls from the PCR reads in MiXCR, one entry per CDR3 protein. The table includes a few hundred thousand distinct CDR3 sequences, around 13% detected once. The specimen was PBMCs from the stem cell graft donor, collected from the stem cell graft. All receptors derive from a human donor who donated a stem cell graft to a child with combined immunodeficiency.

The gene calls are TRBV10-3 and TRBJ1-1, with 11 bases matching TRBD1. CDR1 ENHRY and CDR2 SYGVKD come from the germline V gene. The CDR3 contains 14 residues. The junction had 9 bases not matched to a gene; V was cut back by 11 bases and J by 4 bases. The CDR3 DNA reads TGTGCCGTTCTCCGGGACAGGGGGGGCACTGAAGCTTTCTTT. Protein sequence: CAVLRDRGGTEAFF.

This clonotype showed up just a few times. The V and J genes are TRBV7-2 and TRBJ1-3, with D unresolved. The germline CDR1 and CDR2 sequences are SGHTA and FQGNSA. CDR3 length: 15 residues. Trimming took 2 bases from V and 5 from J, leaving 13 bases between them. The CDR3 region is CASSLQAVLRNTIYF. CDR3 nucleotides: TGTGCCAGCAGCTTACAGGCAGTTCTGCGAAACACCATATATTTT.

The J gene is TRBJ2-5, the V gene TRBV7-9; 11 bases align to TRBD1. CDR3 size: 17 residues. Germline V CDR1 and CDR2: SEHNR, FQNEAQ (reference sequence). With V trimmed by 4 bases and J by 0 bases, 7 bases remained unmatched. CDR3 bases: TGTGCCAGCAGCTGGACAGGGGGCGAATGGGACCAAGAGACCCAGTACTTC. Protein: CASSWTGGEWDQETQYF.

This clonotype has only one observation. One base away lies a much larger clone, so this may be a sequencing read error. The chain carries TRBV29-1 and TRBJ2-5; a possible D gene is TRBD1 (5 bases). Germline assignment: CDR1 SQVTM and CDR2 ANQGSEA. CDR3 length: 11 residues. The chain's CDR3 is CGVEFQGPQYF. CDR3 sequence (DNA): TGCGGCGTTGAGTTCCAGGGTCCCCAGTACTTC.

This clonotype was observed a few times. J is TRBJ2-3 and V is TRBV7-3, with 9 bases identical to TRBD1. The CDR3 consists of 15 residues. V shed 2 bases, J shed 3 bases, and the junction held 3 bases outside the gene matches. Germline V gives CDR1 SGHTA, CDR2 FQGTGA. The CDR3 loop reads CASSLGDRATDTQYF. The DNA of the CDR3 is TGTGCCAGCAGCTTAGGGGACAGGGCAACAGATACGCAGTATTTT.

The genes are TRBV12-3 or TRBV12-4 and TRBJ2-5, with TRBD1 identical over 12 bases. The CDR3 consists of 16 residues. The ends lost 4 bases at V and 4 bases at J; junction bases unmatched: 7. CDR3 nucleotides: TGTGCCAGCAGTTCCGGGGGACAGGGGGCTGTAGAGACCCAGTACTTC. Encoded protein: CASSSGGQGAVETQYF.

This clonotype was seen a handful of times. This rearrangement joins TRBV30 to TRBJ2-3, with 7 bases identical to TRBD2. The CDR3 length is 14 residues. The germline gives CDR1 GTSNPN, CDR2 SVGIG (reference sequence). Trimming cost V 0 bases and J 0 bases; bases outside gene matches: 0. The CDR3, as DNA: TGTGCCTGGAGTGTAGCGGGGAGCACAGATACGCAGTATTTT. Translated, it gives CAWSVAGSTDTQYF.

This clonotype was observed a handful of times. Here the CDR3 DNA reads TGTGCCAGCAGCACAGGGAATCGAGGCGAGCAGTACTTC. The encoded protein is CASSTGNRGEQYF. This chain connects TRBV6-1 to TRBJ2-7, with D possibly matching TRBD1 (6 bases). The CDR3 runs to 13 residues. Trimming removed 6 bases at V and 6 bases at J, with 15 bases between. Germline V gene lookup returns CDR1 MNHNS and CDR2 SASEGT.

The chain links TRBV2 to TRBJ2-5, with a weak D call TRBD2 (6 bases). This CDR3 spans 12 amino acids. Deletions cut 4 bases from V and 5 bases from J, with 8 bases between. Germline values: CDR1 SNHLY, CDR2 FYNNEI. CDR3 in amino acids: CASSAAGETQYF. CDR3 bases: TGTGCCAGCAGTGCGGCGGGGGAGACCCAGTACTTC.

The V gene is TRBV20-1, the J gene TRBJ2-3; 9 bases map to TRBD1. Losses at the gene ends were 4 bases for V and 0 bases for J; bases not matched to a gene: 5. Germline CDR1 DFQATT, CDR2 SNEGSKA (reference sequence). The CDR3 has 15 residues. The CDR3 nucleotides are TGCAGTGCTACAGGGACAGGGCCTAGCACAGATACGCAGTATTTT. This encodes CSATGTGPSTDTQYF.

This clonotype was recorded a few times. The chain recombines TRBV6-1 with TRBJ2-7; 8 positions agree with TRBD1. With 5 bases clipped from V and 7 bases from J, the junction kept 16 bases outside the gene matches. The CDR3 has 16 amino acids. Per the germline V gene, CDR1 is MNHNS and CDR2 is SASEGT. The CDR3 region has the DNA TGTGCCAGCAGTATGGGCTGGCAGGGGGCGAAGTGGGAGCAGTACTTC. It codes for CASSMGWQGAKWEQYF.

This clonotype has ten or more counts. The chain carries TRBV7-2 and TRBJ2-7, with 7 nucleotides matching TRBD2. The V gene end was trimmed by 3 bases and the J gene end by 2 bases; junction bases not matched to a gene: 7. CDR1 and CDR2 from the germline V gene are SGHTA and FQGNSA. CDR3 length: 15 residues. CDR3 DNA: TGTGCCAGCAGCTTCGGACTAGGGTACCCCTACGAGCAGTACTTC. It encodes CASSFGLGYPYEQYF.

This clonotype came up many times. The rearrangement links TRBV29-1 to TRBJ2-1; 9 bases map to TRBD1. Germline CDR1 and CDR2: SQVTM and ANQGSEA. V lost 6 bases, J lost 6 bases, and 6 bases stayed unmatched. The CDR3 has 13 amino acids. The chain's CDR3 is CSVRDRASNEQFF. DNA for the CDR3: TGCAGCGTACGGGACAGGGCCTCCAATGAGCAGTTCTTC.

The chain combines TRBV6-1 with TRBJ2-5; no clear D. This CDR3 has 15 amino acids. The ends were cut back, 2 bases at V and 1 base at J, with 11 bases in the middle. Germline values: CDR1 MNHNS, CDR2 SASEGT. CDR3 sequence reads: CASSESESTQETQYF. DNA for the CDR3: TGTGCCAGCAGTGAATCCGAGTCGACCCAAGAGACCCAGTACTTC.

This clonotype was observed a handful of times. The V and J genes are TRBV5-1 and TRBJ2-1; 8 bases agree with TRBD2. This CDR3 region has 15 residues. V was pared by 4 bases and J by 8 bases, with 11 bases of the junction left unmatched. In germline, CDR1 is SGHRS, CDR2 YFSETQ. This chain's CDR3 is CASSVGAGVFDEQFF. The CDR3 nucleotides read TGCGCCAGCAGCGTAGGAGCGGGAGTATTCGATGAGCAGTTCTTC.

The sample holds many counts of this clonotype. The rearrangement uses TRBV6-2 or TRBV6-3 and TRBJ2-1, with D maybe TRBD1 (6 bases). Germline assignment: CDR1 MNHEY and CDR2 SVGEGT. V was shortened by 7 bases and J by 1 base, with 11 bases between the two germline ends. The CDR3 sequence is 14 residues long. The chain's CDR3 is CASTSGESYNEQFF. In nucleotides, the CDR3 is TGTGCCAGCACCTCAGGGGAGTCCTACAATGAGCAGTTCTTC.

The genes are TRBV5-5 and TRBJ2-5; weak D call: TRBD2 (6 bases). The CDR3 covers 16 residues. Germline-derived CDR1 and CDR2 are SGHKS and YYEKEE (reference sequence). The V gene lost 2 bases and the J gene lost 2 bases, with 16 bases spanning the gap. The CDR3 region is CASSFALASIQETQYF. The CDR3 region has the DNA TGTGCCAGCAGCTTCGCGCTAGCGTCGATTCAAGAGACCCAGTACTTC.

J is TRBJ1-2 and V is TRBV11-2; the D gene is possibly TRBD1 (5 bases). Germline values: CDR1 SGHAT, CDR2 FQNNGV. Trimming cost V 0 bases and J 7 bases, with 9 bases left between them. This CDR3 comprises 13 residues. The CDR3 region has the DNA TGTGCCAGCAGCTTAGACAGGGATCGTGGCTACACCTTC. It specifies CASSLDRDRGYTF.

The CDR3 DNA reads TGTGCCAGCAGCTTATTCGAGCGGGAGACCCAGTACTTC. Encoded protein: CASSLFERETQYF. This chain connects TRBV7-9 to TRBJ2-5; tentatively, D is TRBD2 (5 bases). Per germline, CDR1 SEHNR and CDR2 FQNEAQ (reference sequence). The CDR3 totals 13 residues. Trimming cost V 2 bases and J 5 bases, with 9 bases left between them.

CDR3 sequence: CASSLPRSGADSGNTIYF. As DNA, the CDR3 is TGTGCCAGCAGCTTACCGAGGTCAGGAGCCGACTCTGGAAACACCATATATTTT. The chain has TRBV13 and TRBJ1-3; D remains ambiguous. This CDR3 has 18 residues. The germline CDR1 and CDR2 sequences are PRHDT and FYEKMQ (reference sequence). V dropped 2 bases and J dropped 0 bases, with 17 bases sitting between them.

The chain is built from TRBV29-1 and TRBJ2-7; no firm D call. The CDR3 spans 10 residues. Germline lookup yields CDR1 SQVTM and CDR2 ANQGSEA. The V end lost 4 bases, the J end lost 4 bases, and 5 bases lay between the germline ends. This CDR3 is CSVVEYEQYF. Written as DNA, the CDR3 is TGCAGCGTTGTGGAGTACGAGCAGTACTTC.

This clonotype was picked up many times. The chain recombines TRBV12-3 or TRBV12-4 with TRBJ2-1; tentatively, D is TRBD1 (5 bases). CDR3 length: 15 amino acids. The V and J ends lost 5 bases and 2 bases respectively, with 13 bases between them. Written as DNA, the CDR3 is TGTGCCAGCAGTCCGCTGGACATACCCTACAATGAGCAGTTCTTC. This encodes CASSPLDIPYNEQFF.

This clonotype has just a few counts. The chain joins TRBV9 to TRBJ2-7; 9 bases map to TRBD1. J gave up 4 bases and V 1 base, and 3 bases lay outside the gene matches. CDR3 size: 14 residues. Germline lookup yields CDR1 SGDLS and CDR2 YYNGEE. The CDR3 DNA sequence: TGTGCCAGCAGCGTAAGTGACAGGGGGTACGAGCAGTACTTC. The encoded protein is CASSVSDRGYEQYF.

This clonotype showed up just a few times. The chain is built from TRBV4-3 and TRBJ2-7; no reliable D call. Germline V lookup: CDR1 LGHNA, CDR2 YSLEER. The V gene lost 1 base and the J gene lost 6 bases, with 13 bases spanning the gap. The CDR3 consists of 14 residues. The CDR3 reads CASSQVTTRGEQYF. In DNA form, the CDR3 reads TGCGCCAGCAGCCAAGTTACGACTCGCGGCGAGCAGTACTTC.

The chain carries TRBV6-2 or TRBV6-3 and TRBJ1-4, with a weak D call TRBD1 (5 bases). This CDR3 is built from 15 residues. Trimming shortened V by 0 bases and J by 6 bases, and 11 bases separated the two germline ends. CDR1 and CDR2 from the germline V gene are MNHEY and SVGEGT. CDR3 amino acids: CASSYSTGQDEKLFF. CDR3 coding DNA: TGTGCCAGCAGTTACTCTACAGGACAAGATGAAAAACTGTTTTTT.

The chain couples TRBV12-3 or TRBV12-4 to TRBJ1-1; 7 bases line up with TRBD1. J gave up 5 bases and V 3 bases, and 6 bases lay outside the gene matches. There are 14 residues in the CDR3. The CDR3 bases are TGTGCCAGCAGTTTGAGGGACAGTTCTACTGAAGCTTTCTTT. Its translation is CASSLRDSSTEAFF.

The chain links TRBV5-1 to TRBJ2-1, with D possibly TRBD2 on 5 matching bases. Trimming took off 4 bases at V and 0 bases at J, with 23 bases between the two ends. This CDR3 is 19 amino acids long. Germline CDR1 reads SGHRS; CDR2 reads YFSETQ. The CDR3 here is CASSIGTWWTRLSYNEQFF. CDR3 DNA: TGCGCCAGCAGCATCGGAACGTGGTGGACTCGGCTCTCCTACAATGAGCAGTTCTTC.

This clonotype came up a few times. This chain connects TRBV20-1 to TRBJ2-1; weak D call: TRBD1 (6 bases). V was shortened by 0 bases and J by 8 bases, with 17 bases between the two germline ends. CDR3 length equals 15 residues. From germline, CDR1 is DFQATT and CDR2 SNEGSKA (reference sequence). The CDR3 loop is CSARDRGGLVYEQFF. In DNA, the CDR3 is TGCAGTGCTAGAGATCGTGGGGGCCTGGTTTATGAGCAGTTCTTC.

The J gene is TRBJ2-2, the V gene TRBV12-3 or TRBV12-4, with 16 bases lining up with TRBD2. The CDR3 contains 16 residues. V shed 6 bases, J shed 6 bases, and the junction held 4 bases outside the gene matches. Here the CDR3 reads CASRPGLAGGAGELFF. DNA of the CDR3: TGTGCCAGCAGACCGGGACTAGCGGGAGGGGCCGGGGAGCTGTTTTTT.

This clonotype was recorded at least ten times. The CDR3 loop is CASSLGTPTYEQYF. CDR3 DNA sequence: TGTGCCAGCAGCCTCGGGACACCAACCTACGAGCAGTACTTC. The genes are TRBV2 and TRBJ2-7, with D tentatively TRBD1 (6 bases). The CDR3 is 14 amino acids. The germline V gene has CDR1 SNHLY and CDR2 FYNNEI. V was cut by 6 bases and J by 2 bases, with 14 bases left in between. The full variable domain, in which reference TRBV2 and TRBJ2-7 provide the parts outside the CDR3, is EPEVTQTPSHQVTQMGQEVILRCVPISNHLYFYWYRQILGQKVEFLVSFYNNEISEKSEIFDDQFSVERPDGSNFTLKIRSTKLEDSAMYFCASSLGTPTYEQYFGPGTRLTVT.

This clonotype was observed many times. Its ends do not fully match the called genes, so a read error is possible. The chain couples TRBV12-3 or TRBV12-4 to TRBJ2-1, with D possibly being TRBD2 (5 bases). There are 11 residues in the CDR3. CDR3 sequence (DNA): TGTGCCAGCAGTTACTCGAGGGAGCCGTTCTTC. The encoded protein is CASSYSREPFF.